This entry lists 7 T cell receptor beta chains sequenced from one sample in a study of blood T cell repertoires in COVID-19. The assay was immunoSEQ multiplex PCR, and TCRdb's table has in-frame clones only and misses some. Of around 100,000 clones listed, roughly 85% are singletons. Specimen: peripheral blood. Every receptor here comes from a man in his fifties in a cohort sampled during active COVID-19.

The chain has TRBV28 and TRBJ1-2; D is possibly TRBD1 (6 bases). This CDR3 has 18 amino acids. V gave up 4 bases and J gave up 4 bases, with 25 bases separating them. Germline V gene data show CDR1 as MDHEN and CDR2 as SYDVKM. CDR3 DNA: TGTGCCAGCAGTTCTATCGGGACACTCTTTTGGCCCTCCTATGGCTACACCTTC. This encodes CASSSIGTLFWPSYGYTF.

CDR3 DNA sequence: TGTGCCAGTACTACCCCGGGACTAGCGGGGGGGACCCAGTACTTC. Its protein product is CASTTPGLAGGTQYF. The rearrangement joins TRBV19 to TRBJ2-5; TRBD2 matches 15 bases. Germline CDR1 LNHDA, CDR2 SQIVND (reference sequence). V dropped 7 bases and J dropped 7; count of bases not matched to a gene: 7. The CDR3 extends over 15 amino acids.

J is TRBJ1-3 and V is TRBV2; 9 nucleotides match TRBD1. Per germline, CDR1 SNHLY and CDR2 FYNNEI. Trimming cost V 4 bases and J 0 bases; bases outside gene matches: 7. The CDR3 runs 17 residues. CDR3 sequence reads: CASSAGTGPLSGNTIYF. CDR3 nucleotides: TGTGCCAGCAGTGCCGGGACAGGGCCCCTCTCTGGAAACACCATATATTTT.

This chain connects TRBV6-5 to TRBJ2-2, with D maybe TRBD2 (6 bases). The V end lost 6 bases, the J end lost 0 bases, and 11 bases lay between the germline ends. Per the germline V gene, CDR1 is MNHEY and CDR2 is SVGAGI. CDR3 length: 15 amino acids. The CDR3 loop reads CASSPDYANTGELFF. DNA for the CDR3: TGTGCCAGCAGCCCGGACTACGCGAACACCGGGGAGCTGTTTTTT.

This rearrangement joins TRBV21-1 to TRBJ2-5; the table gives TRBD2 as D, unverified against the DNA. TRBV21-1 is a listed pseudogene. CDR3 length: 10 amino acids. The CDR3 protein is CARGQETQYF. CDR3 in DNA: TGTGCACGCGGGCAAGAGACCCAGTACTTC.

This clone has only a few counts. This chain links TRBV12-5 with TRBJ2-7; TRBD1 might be the D (5 bases). V lost 4 bases and J lost 4, with 11 bases in between. CDR1 and CDR2 from the germline V gene are LGHNT and FRNRAP. The CDR3 totals 13 residues. CDR3 nucleotide sequence: TGTGCTAGTGGTTCAGGGAACGCTTACGAGCAGTACTTC. It encodes CASGSGNAYEQYF.

This chain uses TRBV4-1 with TRBJ1-1, with D possibly matching TRBD1 (6 bases). The CDR3 is 15 residues long. Germline CDR1 and CDR2: MGHRA and YSYEKL. With 3 bases removed from V and 10 bases from J, the gap between germline ends came to 21 bases. CDR3 bases: TGCGCCAGCAGCCACCCAGGGTCGGGGGGCGCAGTAGCTTTCTTT. Protein: CASSHPGSGGAVAFF.